A single T cell receptor beta chain is shown here with its context. Its antigen specificity is not known. Library preparation was by the immunoSEQ multiplex PCR assay. For the multiplex PCR, a mixture combining 60 forward primers for TCR Vbeta segments and 13 reverse primers for TCR Jbeta segments was used. The CDR3 region of rearranged TCR beta genes was amplified from genomic DNA by a multiplex PCR assay. On the Illumina HiSeq System, the amplified TCR beta libraries were sequenced as 87-base-pair reads. Per the original workflow: Across the 600 to 700 repertoires, a later analysis counted 75 million to 90 million unique TCR beta chains, approximately 12 million of which were shared by at least two donors. Raw reads were error-corrected and collapsed into unique sequences with a nearest-neighbor algorithm that merged closely related sequences to remove PCR and sequencing errors. V, D and J gene segments were assigned by aligning CDR3 sequences to IMGT reference sequences. Each retained sequence needed at least a six-nucleotide match to both a V gene segment and a J gene segment. A rearrangement counted as productive if the CDR3 had no stop codons and remained in frame with V and J, and every other rearrangement counted as non-productive. CDR3 was defined according to IMGT convention as the region running from the second conserved V-encoded cysteine to the conserved J-encoded phenylalanine. The earlier analysis of 450 to 750 of the donors excluded any sequence lacking an unambiguous match to a single V gene segment. In an earlier analysis of about 590 of the donors, a V segment was called functional when productive rearrangements were above 56.7%, and segregating when the standard deviation between donors exceeded 5%. A statistical classification framework was built for diagnosing cytomegalovirus status from the catalog of TCR beta chain sequences. A later analysis assigned V and J genes by comparing TCR nucleotide sequences with IMGT/GENE-DB human TR gene sequences. In a later analysis, CDR3 sequences and most-parsimonious VDJ recombination scenarios were assigned using the TCRdist pipeline. In a later analysis, every TCR beta chain was defined by the combination of its CDR3 amino acid sequence and its V-gene family, and reads without a unique V-gene family were dropped. As a way to deal with suspected cross-contamination and a sequencing artifact, a later analysis dropped 640 or so nucleotide sequences that were highly shared and had low generation probability. For each public chain, a later analysis derived a clonal expansion index from normalized ranks of inferred template counts within each repertoire. In a later analysis, generation probabilities were computed using a VDJ recombination model fitted to out-of-frame rearrangements, and the results were checked against IGoR. In a later analysis, TCR-TCR, TCR-HLA and TCR-CMV co-occurrence was scored with hypergeometric tests, and a repertoire-size bias correction was applied to TCR pairs. In a later analysis, false discovery rates were estimated by permuting HLA or CMV assignments 20 times. In a later analysis, co-occurring TCRs were grouped using DBSCAN, with TCRdist sequence similarity added in when clustering inside HLA-allele-positive subsets. Repertoires with fewer than 30,000 or more than 120,000 public chains, plus five repertoires with anomalous nucleotide sharing, were excluded from co-occurrence clustering. This is the immuneACCESS table as TCRdb keeps it, with only in-frame sequences that have V and J called. A part of the clones is gone; compared with another copy, unresolved V genes explain less than half, and the rest is unexplained. V and J calls and clone size are those listed in that table; D and trimming were worked out from the DNA. The sample's clone listing holds approximately 100,000 clones. The ten largest clones add up to 0.45% to 0.6% of the sample.

This sample was taken from a study of cytomegalovirus exposure and HLA in healthy donors (dated by TCRdb to the late 2010s). Notes on the research overall: An earlier analysis of some 600 of the donors reported approximately 300 Gb of sequence data and 117 million unique TCR beta sequences obtained from around 170 million T cells. Approximately 310 gigabases of sequencing data and tens of millions of unique TCR sequences were included in an early release covering about 700 HLA-typed donors. Of the roughly 430 genotyped donors, approximately 83% fell in the genetic ancestry cluster associated with self-reported Caucasian donors. The study was designed to test whether signatures of past pathogen exposure could be identified by cataloging public T cell receptors. The study profiled the T cell repertoires of some 610 subjects by immunosequencing and related them to cytomegalovirus serostatus. Along with the roughly 700-subject first cohort, a separate validation cohort of over 90 different subjects was used. High-throughput TCR immunosequencing, statistical association of individual TCRs with disease status, and machine learning were combined to predict cytomegalovirus infection status. A later analysis re-analyzed previously published TCR beta repertoires from 550 to 700 donors and added high-resolution HLA genotyping to study TCR occurrence patterns. Rather than drawing on any new phenotypic data, the later analysis identified candidate immune exposures from TCR beta sequences and the way those sequences occurred across donors. In an earlier analysis of 587 of the donors, high-throughput TCR beta sequencing was used to judge whether each TCR beta V gene segment behaved as functional or pseudogenic. Donor age, sex, ethnicity and CMV serostatus were compiled alongside the repertoire data. In a later genetic analysis, genome-wide SNP genotypes for about 65% of the 666 donors were used, and that subset was treated as a discovery cohort. All discovery cohort repertoires had been generated on a single sequencing platform. Both class I and class II loci were covered by HLA typing, at four-digit resolution. Typing coverage varied by locus: about 620-630 donors for A, B, C, DRB1 and DQB1; some 520 for DQA1; about 570 for DPA1; 450 to 480 for DPB1. A handful of DR-DQ haplotypes were handled as single units for association and clustering because linkage in the cohort was strong. On average, roughly 200,000 unique TCR beta nucleotide sequences were sequenced per donor among a few hundred genotyped donors of the cohort, with roughly 18% of those sequences being non-productive. Findings and caveats that apply to the study as a whole: The earlier analysis of fewer than 750 of the donors excluded roughly 16 rarely observed V segments, including chromosome 9 orphons, because counts were too low. Presence/absence analyses assumed roughly uniform sequencing depth across donors, an assumption that may not hold. According to a later genetic analysis, donors in an Asian-associated ancestry cluster had fewer N-insertions in productive TCRs than the roughly 670-donor mean. A further reported finding was that TCR beta sequences accurately predicted the HLA-A and HLA-B alleles for most subjects in the first cohort. Immune exposure information for the cohort was limited to CMV serostatus. Because HLA typing was unavailable for some donors at each locus, only the typed subset was used in association tests. In a later analysis, HLA-associated TCR beta chains were found to be more clonally expanded and to have lower generation probabilities than equally common non-associated chains. The study gave a list of 150 to 200 TCR beta chains associated with cytomegalovirus. The classifier was reported to diagnose cytomegalovirus status with high specificity and sensitivity in both the original cohort and the validation cohort. A few of the identified cytomegalovirus-associated TCR beta chains were confirmed in vitro to be specific for cytomegalovirus antigens. Some IMGT-functional V segments, including TRBV6-2 and TRBV6-3, could not be told apart with the 87-base-pair reads, so those segments were excluded. Broadly in line with IMGT annotations, most TCR beta V segments showed up in productive rearrangements about 87% or about 30% of the time in an earlier analysis of several hundred of the donors. An association between a missense DCLRE1C variant and V-gene and J-gene trimming of TCR beta chains was found in a later genetic analysis and replicated in an independent cohort. Linkage disequilibrium might explain the correlated functional status among segregating V segments, but an unknown experimental factor could not be ruled out. Several of the top co-occurrence clusters appeared to be linked to parvovirus B19, influenza, CMV and Epstein-Barr virus, according to a later analysis. In a later analysis, around 17,000 TCR beta sequences were associated with specific HLA alleles at a false discovery rate of 0.05. In a later analysis, most CMV-associated TCR beta chains were found to appear HLA-restricted, with HLA associations seemingly driven largely by CMV exposure. According to a later analysis, TCR association rates differed among HLA loci, with DRB1 alleles showing the most associated TCRs and HLA-C alleles showing the fewest. A cluster of highly shared sequence variants was judged likely to represent a technical artifact of the sequencing pipeline. Across donors, most TCR sequences were observed very rarely, whereas some public TCRs were present in many individuals. In this cohort, only TCR beta chains were sequenced, and detectable features were limited by the absence of alpha or paired-chain data. When HLA alleles, especially DR and DQ, strongly co-occurred, TCR associations were difficult to assign to individual alleles. The authors suggested that the approach could potentially be extended to other disease states and immunological phenotypes.

The cohort was made up of 500 to 850 healthy bone marrow donors. Cohort members were all nominally healthy when sampled, although unrecorded immune exposures were likely present. The donor was CMV seronegative and belonged to the group of 320 or so seronegative cohort members. A peripheral blood sample was provided by each donor, and peripheral blood mononuclear cells were used for TCR beta sequencing. Genomic DNA was extracted from the blood cell samples with the Qiagen DNeasy Blood Extraction Kit. CDR3 length: 18 amino acids, cysteine to phenylalanine. Only the CDR3 part of the read is kept: 54 bases, read in frame from the first base. The trim is 4 bases for V and 3 bases for J, with a gap of 21 bases between the germline ends. The germline V gene yields LGHNA for CDR1 and YNFKEQ for CDR2.

Sequenced: PBMCs. The chain is assembled from TRBV4-2 and TRBJ1-4; matching of 6 bases hints at TRBD1 as the D gene. The TCR was taken from a man aged 45-60 years in good health and CMV-seronegative. The CDR3 here reads CASSLAIAYRDPNEKLFF. At the DNA level, the sequence is TGTGCCAGCAGCCTTGCTATCGCCTACAGGGACCCTAATGAAAAACTGTTTTTT.